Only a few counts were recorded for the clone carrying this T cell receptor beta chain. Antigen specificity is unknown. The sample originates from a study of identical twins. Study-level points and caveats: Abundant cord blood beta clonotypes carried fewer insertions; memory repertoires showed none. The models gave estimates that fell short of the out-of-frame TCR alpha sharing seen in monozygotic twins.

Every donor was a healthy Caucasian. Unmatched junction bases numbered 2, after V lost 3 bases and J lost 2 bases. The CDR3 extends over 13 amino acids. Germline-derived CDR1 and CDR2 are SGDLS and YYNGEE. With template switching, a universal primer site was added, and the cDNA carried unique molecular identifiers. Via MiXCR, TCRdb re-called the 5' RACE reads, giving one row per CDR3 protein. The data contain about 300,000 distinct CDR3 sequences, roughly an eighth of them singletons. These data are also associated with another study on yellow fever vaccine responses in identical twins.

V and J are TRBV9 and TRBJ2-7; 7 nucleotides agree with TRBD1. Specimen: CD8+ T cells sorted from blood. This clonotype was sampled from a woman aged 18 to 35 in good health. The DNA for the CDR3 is TGTGCCAGCAGCGCCGGGACAGCCTACGAGCAGTACTTC. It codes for CASSAGTAYEQYF. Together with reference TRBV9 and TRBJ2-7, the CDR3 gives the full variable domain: DSGVTQTPKHLITATGQRVTLRCSPRSGDLSVYWYQQSLDQGLQFLIQYYNGEERAKGNILERFSAQQFPDLHSELNLSSLELGDSALYFCASSAGTAYEQYFGPGTRLTVT.